This is a list of T cell receptor beta chains from one sample in a study of CD8 T cells in ankylosing spondylitis. In TCRdb, the 5' RACE reads were re-called with MiXCR into one record per CDR3 protein. The sample carries roughly 180,000 distinct CDR3 sequences, around a tenth recorded once. Input material: blood, either unsorted or a sorted T cell fraction (not recorded which). These receptors came from a female donor with ankylosing spondylitis or in good health (not recorded which). Each CDR3 is given with its conserved first and last residue. The D gene is left open where the match is weak. Clone size, where shown, is once, few, many, or a class for clones that have expanded.

J	size	D	V	length	DNA	CDR3
TRBJ2-5	many	NA	TRBV25-1	13	TGTGCCAGCAGGCCAGGGTTGGTGGAGACCCAGTACTTC	CASRPGLVETQYF
TRBJ2-7	many	TRBD2	TRBV4-3	16	TGCGCCAGCAGCCAAACGTTAGGACTAGCCTGGTACGAGCAGTACTTC	CASSQTLGLAWYEQYF
TRBJ2-1	NA	NA	TRBV9	12	TGTGCCAGCAGCGTAGGACAGAATGAGCAGTTCTTC	CASSVGQNEQFF
TRBJ2-1	few	NA	TRBV6-5	14	TGTGCCAGCAGTTACCTGTCCTCCCTCAATGAGCAGTTCTTC	CASSYLSSLNEQFF
TRBJ2-1	few	TRBD2	TRBV4-1	13	TGCGCCAGCAGCCAACCTCTAGCGGGTGAGCAGTTCTTC	CASSQPLAGEQFF
TRBJ1-1	NA	NA	TRBV10-2	16	TGCGCCAGCAGTGAGTCGCTCGTATGGGAGGGCACTGAAGCTTTCTTT	CASSESLVWEGTEAFF
TRBJ1-6	many	NA	TRBV20-1	18	TGCAGTGCTAGAGATCGGGCAGGCCGAGATTCATATAATTCACCCCTCCACTTT	CSARDRAGRDSYNSPLHF
TRBJ2-7	few	NA	TRBV27	11	TGTGCCAGCAGGACGAACTACGAGCAGTACTTC	CASRTNYEQYF
TRBJ2-3	many	TRBD2	TRBV7-2	15	TGTGCCAGCAGCTTACTTGCGGGAGGGCCGGATACGCAGTATTTT	CASSLLAGGPDTQYF
TRBJ2-2	NA	NA	TRBV6-2/TRBV6-3	13	TGTGCCAGCAGCGGGTCCCACACCGGGGAGCTGTTTTTT	CASSGSHTGELFF
TRBJ2-6	many	NA	TRBV6-1	16	TGTGCCAGCAGGCCACCGACGGGGGCTGGGGCCAACGTCCTGACTTTC	CASRPPTGAGANVLTF
TRBJ2-2	NA	TRBD1	TRBV2	14	TGTGCCAGCAGTGACCAGGGGGCGACCGGGGAGCTGTTTTTT	CASSDQGATGELFF
TRBJ2-4	NA	NA	TRBV21-1	9	TGTGCCAGCCCAGGGCAAGGATCCTTC	CASPGQGSF
TRBJ2-7	few	NA	TRBV11-2	14	TGTGCCAGCAGCTTAGCTGCCCTATCCTACGAGCAGTACTTC	CASSLAALSYEQYF
TRBJ2-7	many	NA	TRBV28	14	TGTGCCAGCAGCAGGGACCCCTACTCCTACGAGCAGTACTTC	CASSRDPYSYEQYF
TRBJ2-1	NA	TRBD2	TRBV7-2	16	TGTGCCAGCAGGATTAGGGGCACTAGCGGTTACAATGAGCAGTTCTTC	CASRIRGTSGYNEQFF
TRBJ2-3	NA	NA	TRBV7-2	16	TGTGCCAGCAGCTTCCCCGTCAGCGGCCCCACAGATACGCAGTATTTT	CASSFPVSGPTDTQYF
TRBJ2-2	few	TRBD2	TRBV7-2	17	TGTGCCAGCAGGTTAGCGGGAGCGTACAATCGAGCCGGGGAGCTGTTTTTT	CASRLAGAYNRAGELFF
TRBJ2-3	NA	NA	TRBV6-2/TRBV6-3	13	TGTGCCAGCACCATCCCAGGGACAGATACGCAGTATTTT	CASTIPGTDTQYF
TRBJ2-1	many	TRBD2	TRBV7-9	16	TGTGCCAGCAGCTTGTCTAGCGGGAAGTCCTACAATGAGCAGTTCTTC	CASSLSSGKSYNEQFF
TRBJ2-1	many	NA	TRBV6-2/TRBV6-3	13	TGTGCCAGCACCACCCCCTACTACAATGAGCAGTTCTTC	CASTTPYYNEQFF
TRBJ2-1	few	TRBD2	TRBV27	16	TGTGCCAGCAGTTTATCCGCGGGAGGGGTATACAATGAGCAGTTCTTC	CASSLSAGGVYNEQFF
TRBJ2-5	NA	TRBD1	TRBV12-5	17	TGTGCTAGTGGAGAAGGGACAGGGGGTCCTTGGGGGGAGACCCAGTACTTC	CASGEGTGGPWGETQYF
TRBJ2-7	NA	NA	TRBV27	14	TGTGCCAGCAGTCCCCAGGGACTGCCCTACGAGCAGTACTTC	CASSPQGLPYEQYF
TRBJ2-7	NA	TRBD1	TRBV9	14	TGTGCCAGCAGCCCACTCGGGGCAGGGGGCGAGCAGTACTTC	CASSPLGAGGEQYF
TRBJ2-5	many	NA	TRBV12-3/TRBV12-4	13	TGTGCCAGCAGTTTAACCTCCCGAGAGACCCAGTACTTC	CASSLTSRETQYF
TRBJ2-7	NA	TRBD2	TRBV6-5	15	TGTGCCAGCAGTTACTCTATAGCGGGCCATTACGAGCAGTACTTC	CASSYSIAGHYEQYF
TRBJ2-1	NA	TRBD1	TRBV3-1	15	TGTGCCAGCAGCCCCACTACAGGGGCTGGGGATGAGCAGTTCTTC	CASSPTTGAGDEQFF
TRBJ1-5	NA	NA	TRBV20-1	15	TGCAGTGCCCCCCGGGACAATTATAGCAATCAGCCCCAGCATTTT	CSAPRDNYSNQPQHF
TRBJ2-7	NA	TRBD1	TRBV27	14	TGTGCCAGCAGTTACACCGGGACAGGGTACGAGCAGTACTTC	CASSYTGTGYEQYF
TRBJ2-1	many	NA	TRBV7-2	14	TGTGCCAGCAGCTTCCCCTCCGTGATAAAAGAGCAGTTCTTC	CASSFPSVIKEQFF
TRBJ1-4	many	TRBD1	TRBV4-2	18	TGTGCCAGCAGCCCCGGGACAGGGCGATGGGCAACTAATGAAAAACTGTTTTTT	CASSPGTGRWATNEKLFF
TRBJ2-1	NA	NA	TRBV6-2/TRBV6-3	15	TGTGCCAGCAGTTACTTGGATAGCTCCTACAATGAGCAGTTCTTC	CASSYLDSSYNEQFF
TRBJ1-1	NA	TRBD1	TRBV9	16	TGTGCCAGCAGCGTAGATTCGACAGGGAAGAACACTGAAGCTTTCTTT	CASSVDSTGKNTEAFF
TRBJ2-7	many	TRBD2	TRBV13	16	TGTGCCAGCAGCCTGGGACTAGCGGGTGCGCTACGTACGCAGTACTTC	CASSLGLAGALRTQYF
TRBJ1-5	NA	NA	TRBV18	13	TGTGCCAGCCCCTCGGCGGAAAATCAGCCCCAGCATTTT	CASPSAENQPQHF
TRBJ2-1	few	NA	TRBV7-8	15	TGTGCCAGCAGCTTAGCACTACTTAGAGACAATGAGCAGTTCTTC	CASSLALLRDNEQFF
TRBJ2-2	many	NA	TRBV5-1	14	TGCGCCAGCAACAGTGGGATAGGCACCGGGGAGCTGTTTTTT	CASNSGIGTGELFF
TRBJ2-7	NA	NA	TRBV5-4	14	TGTGCCAGCAGCACCGGGGGACTCCTGGACGAGCAGTACTTC	CASSTGGLLDEQYF
TRBJ2-2	few	NA	TRBV7-9	11	TGTGCCACCGAATACACCGGGGAGCTGTTTTTT	CATEYTGELFF
TRBJ1-4	few	NA	TRBV5-6	12	TGTGCCAGCAGCAAGTCTAATGAAAAACTGTTTTTT	CASSKSNEKLFF
TRBJ2-1	many	TRBD2	TRBV9	14	TGTGCCAGCAGCCCCCCTAGCGGATACAATGAGCAGTTCTTC	CASSPPSGYNEQFF
TRBJ2-4	few	NA	TRBV9	12	TGTGCCAGCAGCACTTCGTCCGGCATTCAGTACTTC	CASSTSSGIQYF
TRBJ1-2	many	NA	TRBV24-1	11	TGTGCCACCAGTGATTCTGGAGGCTACACCTTC	CATSDSGGYTF
TRBJ2-1	few	NA	TRBV23-1	16	TGCGCCAGCAGTCAGTCGGAGGAACATTCCTACAATGAGCAGTTCTTC	CASSQSEEHSYNEQFF
TRBJ2-1	few	TRBD2	TRBV10-1	17	TGCGCCAGCAGTGAGGCCCAGCTAGCGGGAGTCTACAATGAGCAGTTCTTC	CASSEAQLAGVYNEQFF
TRBJ2-2	few	NA	TRBV5-5	17	TGTGCCAGCAGCTTGAACCGGGAAAACAGCGGGTTCGGGGAGCTGTTTTTT	CASSLNRENSGFGELFF
TRBJ2-1	NA	NA	TRBV30	13	TGTGCCTGGAGTGTGGCCAGCCTCGATGAGCAGTTCTTC	CAWSVASLDEQFF
TRBJ2-1	few	NA	TRBV5-1	14	TGCGCCAGCAGCTACTACAATCCGGAAAATGAGCAGTTCTTC	CASSYYNPENEQFF
TRBJ1-1	many	TRBD1	TRBV28	15	TGTGCCAGCGTACAATCAGGACAGGATGGGCCTGAAGCTTTCTTT	CASVQSGQDGPEAFF